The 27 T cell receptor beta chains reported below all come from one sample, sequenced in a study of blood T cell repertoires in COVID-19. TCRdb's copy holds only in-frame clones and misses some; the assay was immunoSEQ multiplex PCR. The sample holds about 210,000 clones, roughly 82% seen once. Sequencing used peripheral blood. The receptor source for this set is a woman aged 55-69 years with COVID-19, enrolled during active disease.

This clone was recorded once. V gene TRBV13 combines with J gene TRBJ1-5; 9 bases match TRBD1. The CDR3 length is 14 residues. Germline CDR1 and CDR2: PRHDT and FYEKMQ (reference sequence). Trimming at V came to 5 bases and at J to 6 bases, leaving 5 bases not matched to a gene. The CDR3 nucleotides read TGTGCCAGCAGCACAGGACAGGGGCCTCAGCCCCAGCATTTT. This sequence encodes CASSTGQGPQPQHF.

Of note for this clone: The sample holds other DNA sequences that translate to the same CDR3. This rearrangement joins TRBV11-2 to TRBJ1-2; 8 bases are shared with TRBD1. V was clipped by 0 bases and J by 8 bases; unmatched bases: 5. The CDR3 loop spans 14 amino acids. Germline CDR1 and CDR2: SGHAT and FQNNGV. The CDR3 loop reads CASSLDRTGYGYTF. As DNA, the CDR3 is TGTGCCAGCAGCTTAGATAGGACAGGGTACGGCTACACCTTC. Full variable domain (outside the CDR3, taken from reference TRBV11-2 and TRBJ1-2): EAGVAQSPRYKIIEKRQSVAFWCNPISGHATLYWYQQILGQGPKLLIQFQNNGVVDDSQLPKDRFSAERLKGVDSTLKIQPAKLEDSAVYLCASSLDRTGYGYTFGSGTRLTVV.

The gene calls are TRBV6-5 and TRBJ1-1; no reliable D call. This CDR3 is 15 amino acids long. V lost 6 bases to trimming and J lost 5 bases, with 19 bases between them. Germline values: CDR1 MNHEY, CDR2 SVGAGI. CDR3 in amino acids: CASRPLGQVITEAFF. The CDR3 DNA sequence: TGTGCCAGCAGACCCCTGGGCCAGGTTATTACTGAAGCTTTCTTT.

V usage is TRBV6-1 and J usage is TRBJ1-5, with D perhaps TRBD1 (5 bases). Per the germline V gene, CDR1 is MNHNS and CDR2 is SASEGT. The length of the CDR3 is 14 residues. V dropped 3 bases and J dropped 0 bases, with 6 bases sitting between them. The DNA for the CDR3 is TGTGCCAGCAGTGACAGGGCTAGCAATCAGCCCCAGCATTTT. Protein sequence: CASSDRASNQPQHF.

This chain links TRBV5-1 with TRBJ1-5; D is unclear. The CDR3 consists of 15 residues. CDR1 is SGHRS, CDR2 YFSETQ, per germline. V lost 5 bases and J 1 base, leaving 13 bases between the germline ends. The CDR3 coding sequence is TGCGCCAGCAGTCCGGGCGCGGGGAGCAATCAGCCCCAGCATTTT. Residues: CASSPGAGSNQPQHF.

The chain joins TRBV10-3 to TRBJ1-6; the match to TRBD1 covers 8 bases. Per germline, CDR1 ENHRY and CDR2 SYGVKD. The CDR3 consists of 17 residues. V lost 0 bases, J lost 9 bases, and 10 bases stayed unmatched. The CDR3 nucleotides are TGTGCCATCAGTGAGTCAATCGGGGCAGGGGGCTCTTCACCCCTCCACTTT. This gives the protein CAISESIGAGGSSPLHF.

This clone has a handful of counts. The CDR3 DNA sequence: TGTGCCAGCAGTTCCCGGGACAGGGGGAATCAGCCCCAGCATTTT. Protein: CASSSRDRGNQPQHF. V is TRBV6-5 and J is TRBJ1-5; 11 bases fit TRBD1. The CDR3 is 15 amino acids. With 4 bases clipped from V and 4 bases from J, the junction kept 3 bases outside the gene matches. CDR1 is MNHEY and CDR2 is SVGAGI in the germline V gene.

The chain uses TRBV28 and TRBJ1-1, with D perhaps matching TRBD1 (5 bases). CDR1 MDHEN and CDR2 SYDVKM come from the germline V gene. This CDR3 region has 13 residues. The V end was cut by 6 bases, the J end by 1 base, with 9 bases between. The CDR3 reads CASRPGGNTEAFF. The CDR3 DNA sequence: TGTGCCAGCAGACCCGGGGGGAACACTGAAGCTTTCTTT. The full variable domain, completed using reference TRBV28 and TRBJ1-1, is DVKVTQSSRYLVKRTGEKVFLECVQDMDHENMFWYRQDPGLGLRLIYFSYDVKMKEKGDIPEGYSVSREKKERFSLILESASTNQTSMYLCASRPGGNTEAFFGQGTRLTVV.

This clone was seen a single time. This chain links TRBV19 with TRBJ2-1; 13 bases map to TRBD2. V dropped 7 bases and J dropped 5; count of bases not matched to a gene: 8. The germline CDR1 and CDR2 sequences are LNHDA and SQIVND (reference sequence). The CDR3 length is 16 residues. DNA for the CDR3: TGTGCCAGTACTCCTTCGGGACTAGCGGGGAACAATGAGCAGTTCTTC. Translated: CASTPSGLAGNNEQFF. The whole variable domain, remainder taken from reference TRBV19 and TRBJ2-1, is DGGITQSPKYLFRKEGQNVTLSCEQNLNHDAMYWYRQDPGQGLRLIYYSQIVNDFQKGDIAEGYSVSREKKESFPLTVTSAQKNPTAFYLCASTPSGLAGNNEQFFGPGTRLTVL.

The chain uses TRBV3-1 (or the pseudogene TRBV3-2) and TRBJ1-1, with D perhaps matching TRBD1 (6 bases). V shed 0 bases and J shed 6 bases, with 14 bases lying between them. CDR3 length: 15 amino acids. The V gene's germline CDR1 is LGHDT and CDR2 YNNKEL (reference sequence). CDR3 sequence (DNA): TGTGCCAGCAGCCAAGATTCGGGGGGCTCCTCTGAAGCTTTCTTT. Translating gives CASSQDSGGSSEAFF.

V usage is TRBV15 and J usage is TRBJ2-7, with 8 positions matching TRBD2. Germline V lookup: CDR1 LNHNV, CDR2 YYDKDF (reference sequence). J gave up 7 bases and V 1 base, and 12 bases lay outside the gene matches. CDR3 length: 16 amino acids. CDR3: CATSRGLRGSGGEQYF. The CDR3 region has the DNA TGTGCCACCAGCAGAGGCCTTCGCGGTTCGGGAGGGGAGCAGTACTTC.

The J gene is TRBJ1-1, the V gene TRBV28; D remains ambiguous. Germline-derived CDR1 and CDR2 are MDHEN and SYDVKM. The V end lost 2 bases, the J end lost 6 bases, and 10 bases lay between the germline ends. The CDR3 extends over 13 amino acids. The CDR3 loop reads CASSLRPSAEAFF. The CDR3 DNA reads TGTGCCAGCAGTTTACGGCCTAGCGCTGAAGCTTTCTTT.

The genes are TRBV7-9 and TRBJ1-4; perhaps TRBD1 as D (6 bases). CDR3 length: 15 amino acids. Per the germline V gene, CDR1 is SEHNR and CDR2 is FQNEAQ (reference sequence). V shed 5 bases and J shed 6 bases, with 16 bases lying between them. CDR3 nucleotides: TGTGCCAGCAGCCTCCCACAGGGAGCGGATGAAAAACTGTTTTTT. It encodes CASSLPQGADEKLFF.

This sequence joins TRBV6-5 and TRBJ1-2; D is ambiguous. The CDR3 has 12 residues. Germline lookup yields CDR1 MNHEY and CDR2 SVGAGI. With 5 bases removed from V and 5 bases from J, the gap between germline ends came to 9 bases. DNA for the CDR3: TGTGCCAGCAGTCTCCGAGAGTATGGCTACACCTTC. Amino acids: CASSLREYGYTF.

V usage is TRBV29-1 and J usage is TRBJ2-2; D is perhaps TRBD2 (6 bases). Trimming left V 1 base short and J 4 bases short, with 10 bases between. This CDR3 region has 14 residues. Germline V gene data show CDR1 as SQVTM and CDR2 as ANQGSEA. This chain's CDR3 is CSVEGPRGTGELFF. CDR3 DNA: TGCAGCGTTGAAGGCCCGCGGGGCACCGGGGAGCTGTTTTTT.

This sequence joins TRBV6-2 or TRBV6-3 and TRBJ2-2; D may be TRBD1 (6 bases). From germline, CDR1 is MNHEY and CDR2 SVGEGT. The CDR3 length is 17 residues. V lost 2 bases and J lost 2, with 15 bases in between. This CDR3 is CASSYLSPGANTGELFF. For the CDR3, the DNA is TGTGCCAGCAGTTACCTTTCTCCAGGGGCCAACACCGGGGAGCTGTTTTTT.

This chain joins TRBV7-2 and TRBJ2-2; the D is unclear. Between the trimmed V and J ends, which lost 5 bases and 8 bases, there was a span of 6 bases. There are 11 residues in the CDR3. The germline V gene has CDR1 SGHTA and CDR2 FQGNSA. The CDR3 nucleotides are TGTGCCAGCAGCCTGACTGGGGAGCTGTTTTTT. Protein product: CASSLTGELFF.

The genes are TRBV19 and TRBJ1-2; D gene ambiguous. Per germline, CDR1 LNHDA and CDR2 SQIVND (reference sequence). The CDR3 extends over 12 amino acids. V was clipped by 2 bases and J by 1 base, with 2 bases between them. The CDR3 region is CASSIHNYGYTF. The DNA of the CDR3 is TGTGCCAGTAGTATACATAACTATGGCTACACCTTC. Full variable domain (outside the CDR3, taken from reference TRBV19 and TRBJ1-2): DGGITQSPKYLFRKEGQNVTLSCEQNLNHDAMYWYRQDPGQGLRLIYYSQIVNDFQKGDIAEGYSVSREKKESFPLTVTSAQKNPTAFYLCASSIHNYGYTFGSGTRLTVV.

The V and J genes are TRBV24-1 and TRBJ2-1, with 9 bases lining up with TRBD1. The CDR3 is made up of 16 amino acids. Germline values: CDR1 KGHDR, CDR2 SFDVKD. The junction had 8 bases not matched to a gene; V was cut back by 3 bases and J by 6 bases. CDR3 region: CATSDPGQGPANEQFF. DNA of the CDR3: TGTGCCACCAGTGATCCCGGACAGGGGCCGGCCAATGAGCAGTTCTTC.

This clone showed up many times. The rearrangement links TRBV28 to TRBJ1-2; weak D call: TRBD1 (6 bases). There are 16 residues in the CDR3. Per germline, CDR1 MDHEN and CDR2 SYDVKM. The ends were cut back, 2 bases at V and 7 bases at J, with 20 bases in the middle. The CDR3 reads CASSLPRGGAGRGYTF. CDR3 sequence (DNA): TGTGCCAGCAGTTTACCCCGCGGGGGGGCGGGCCGTGGCTACACCTTC.

The CDR3 reads CASSFRGGTQYF. The CDR3 region has the DNA TGTGCCAGCAGTTTTCGGGGGGGTACGCAGTATTTT. The chain combines TRBV28 with TRBJ2-3; 8 bases align to TRBD2. The CDR3 extends over 12 amino acids. Trimming took 3 bases from V and 8 from J; bases not matched to a gene: 1. Germline V gene lookup returns CDR1 MDHEN and CDR2 SYDVKM.

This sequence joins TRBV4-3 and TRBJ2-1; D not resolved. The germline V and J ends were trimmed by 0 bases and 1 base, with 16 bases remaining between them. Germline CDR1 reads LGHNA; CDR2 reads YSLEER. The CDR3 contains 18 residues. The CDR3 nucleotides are TGCGCCAGCAGCCAAGATTCGCTGGCGGCTAGTTCCTACAATGAGCAGTTCTTC. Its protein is CASSQDSLAASSYNEQFF.

The CDR3 region is CASSPVGQVNTEAFF. DNA for the CDR3: TGCGCCAGCAGCCCAGTGGGACAGGTGAACACTGAAGCTTTCTTT. The genes are TRBV5-1 and TRBJ1-1, with TRBD1 identical over 8 bases. Germline values: CDR1 SGHRS, CDR2 YFSETQ. J lost 0 bases, V lost 4 bases, and 5 bases had no gene match. The CDR3 covers 15 residues.

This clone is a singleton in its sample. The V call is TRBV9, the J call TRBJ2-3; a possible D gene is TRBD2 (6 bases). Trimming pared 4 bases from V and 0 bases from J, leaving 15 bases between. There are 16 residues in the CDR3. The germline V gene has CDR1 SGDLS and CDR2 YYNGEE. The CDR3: CASSPSGVFSTDTQYF. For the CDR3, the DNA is TGTGCCAGCAGCCCCTCGGGGGTGTTTAGCACAGATACGCAGTATTTT.

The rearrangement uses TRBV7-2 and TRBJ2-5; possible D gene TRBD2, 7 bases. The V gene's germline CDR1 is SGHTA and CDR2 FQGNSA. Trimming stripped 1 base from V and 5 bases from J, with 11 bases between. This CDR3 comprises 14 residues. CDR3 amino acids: CASSLDRGAETQYF. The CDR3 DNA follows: TGTGCCAGCAGCTTAGACCGGGGGGCGGAGACCCAGTACTTC.

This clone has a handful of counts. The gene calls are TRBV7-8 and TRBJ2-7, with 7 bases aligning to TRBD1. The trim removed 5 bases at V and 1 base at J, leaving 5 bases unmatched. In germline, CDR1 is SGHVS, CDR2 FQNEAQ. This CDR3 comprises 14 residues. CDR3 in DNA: TGTGCCAGCAGCCAGAACAGGGGTTCCTACGAGCAGTACTTC. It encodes CASSQNRGSYEQYF.

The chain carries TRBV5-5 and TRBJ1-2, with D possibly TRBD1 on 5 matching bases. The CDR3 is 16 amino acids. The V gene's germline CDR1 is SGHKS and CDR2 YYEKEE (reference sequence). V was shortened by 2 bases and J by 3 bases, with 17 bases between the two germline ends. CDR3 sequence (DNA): TGTGCCAGCAGCTTTGGGTCCCAGGGTAGGGACTATGGCTACACCTTC. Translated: CASSFGSQGRDYGYTF.